This TCR beta chain was recorded in a study of T cell responses to AZD1222 COVID-19 vaccine. On this clone itself: The antigen is undetermined.

Notes on the study in general: Reportedly, nearly half of unique spike TCRs recognized epitopes outside B.1.351/B.1.1.7 mutations. Seropositive status at baseline applied to only five or six AZD1222 recipients.

The protocol was immunoSEQ multiplex PCR, while the TCRdb copy is restricted to in-frame clones and leaves out a portion. The sample consists of about 140,000 clones, around 90% of them appearing once. Germline trimming cut 3 bases from V and 3 bases from J; bases unmatched to any gene: 5. The CDR3 is made up of 14 amino acids. Germline V gene sequence: CDR1 SGHAT, CDR2 FQNNGV. The origin of this receptor is an adult in good health. V usage is TRBV11-2 and J usage is TRBJ2-7; 7 bases match TRBD2. The source was peripheral blood, collected on day 0 of AZD1222 vaccination. CDR3: CASSFRGGNYEQYF. The CDR3, as DNA: TGTGCCAGCAGCTTCCGCGGGGGTAACTACGAGCAGTACTTC.